The TCR beta chain described here comes from a study of identical twins. Overall study results and limits: Cord blood's abundant beta clonotypes had fewer insertions, unlike memory repertoires. Out-of-frame beta sequences exhibited a weaker degree of excess twin sharing. The authors drew conclusions from cross-sectional statistical analysis rather than following the same donors.

Via MiXCR, TCRdb re-called the 5' RACE reads, giving one row per CDR3 protein. The table lists 450,000 or so distinct CDR3 sequences, 12% to 15% of them singletons. V shed 5 bases and J 4 bases; nucleotides not matched to a gene: 5. The V gene's germline CDR1 is ENHRY and CDR2 SYGVKD. This CDR3 contains 13 residues. Comment on this clonotype: The antigen remains undetermined.

The same data also contributed to another study, on yellow fever vaccine responses in identical twins.

This chain links TRBV10-3 with TRBJ2-7; 7 bases are a match to TRBD1. The specimen sequenced was CD4+ T cells sorted from blood. The clonotype comes from a woman younger than 30 in good health. The CDR3 coding sequence is TGTGCCATCAGTCCCGGGACAGATTACGAGCAGTACTTC. Translated, it gives CAISPGTDYEQYF.